The clone carrying this TCR beta chain occurred once. Using immunoSEQ multiplex PCR, the repertoire was profiled, and TCRdb retains in-frame clones only, with some absent. The data show 200,000 to 250,000 clones, about 87% seen once. This record comes from a study of blood T cell repertoires in COVID-19. Study-wide background: The samples span acute and convalescent COVID-19 from the United States, Italy and Spain. T cells, B-cell-depleted T cells, or PBMCs provided the cDNA or gDNA that served as material.

The TCR was taken from a woman under 40 who had been exposed to COVID-19. Sequencing was carried out using PBMCs or T cells enriched from blood (not recorded which).

The CDR3 loop is CASSFPGTSGRSNTGELFF. The DNA of the CDR3 is TGCGCCAGCAGCTTCCCCGGGACTAGCGGGAGGTCGAACACCGGGGAGCTGTTTTTT. The chain couples TRBV5-1 to TRBJ2-2; 15 bases agree with TRBD2. V gave up 2 bases and J gave up 0 bases; unmatched junction bases: 5. The CDR3 extends over 19 amino acids. Germline V CDR1 and CDR2: SGHRS, YFSETQ.